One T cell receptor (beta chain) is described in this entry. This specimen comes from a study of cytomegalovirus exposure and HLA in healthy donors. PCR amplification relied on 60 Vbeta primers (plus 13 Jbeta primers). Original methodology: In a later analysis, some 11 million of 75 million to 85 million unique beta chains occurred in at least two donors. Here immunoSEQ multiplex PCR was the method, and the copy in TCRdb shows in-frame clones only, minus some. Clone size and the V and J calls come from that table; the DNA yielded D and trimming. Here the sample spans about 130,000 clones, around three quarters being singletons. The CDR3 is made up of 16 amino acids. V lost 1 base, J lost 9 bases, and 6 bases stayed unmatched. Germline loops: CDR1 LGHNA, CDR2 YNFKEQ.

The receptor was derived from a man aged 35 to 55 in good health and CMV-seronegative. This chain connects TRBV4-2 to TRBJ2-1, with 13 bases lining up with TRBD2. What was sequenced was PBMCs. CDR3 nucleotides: TGTGCCAGCAGCCAAGGAGGACTAGCGGGAGAAGGTGAGCAGTTCTTC. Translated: CASSQGGLAGEGEQFF.